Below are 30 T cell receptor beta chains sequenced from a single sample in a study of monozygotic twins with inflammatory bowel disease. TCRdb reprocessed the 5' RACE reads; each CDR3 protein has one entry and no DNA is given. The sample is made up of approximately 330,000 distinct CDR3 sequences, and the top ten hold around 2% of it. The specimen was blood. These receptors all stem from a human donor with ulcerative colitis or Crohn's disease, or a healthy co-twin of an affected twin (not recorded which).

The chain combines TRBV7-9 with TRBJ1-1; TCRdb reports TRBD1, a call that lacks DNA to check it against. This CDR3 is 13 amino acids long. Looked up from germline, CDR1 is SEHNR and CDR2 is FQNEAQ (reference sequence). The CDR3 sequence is CASRKIQDPEAFF.

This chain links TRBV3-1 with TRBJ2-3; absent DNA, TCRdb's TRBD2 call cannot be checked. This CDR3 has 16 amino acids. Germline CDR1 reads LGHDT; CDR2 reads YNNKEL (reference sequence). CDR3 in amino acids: CASSPFSTSGTDTQYF.

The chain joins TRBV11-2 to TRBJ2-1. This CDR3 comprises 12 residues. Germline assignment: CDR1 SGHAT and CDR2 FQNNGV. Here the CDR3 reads CASSLVTGEQFF.

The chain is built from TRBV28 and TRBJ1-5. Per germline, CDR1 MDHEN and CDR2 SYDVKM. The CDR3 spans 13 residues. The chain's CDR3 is CASSPTVRGPQHF.

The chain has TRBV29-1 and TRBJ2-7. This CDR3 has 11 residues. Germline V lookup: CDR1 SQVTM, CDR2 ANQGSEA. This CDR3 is CSVATEYEQYF.

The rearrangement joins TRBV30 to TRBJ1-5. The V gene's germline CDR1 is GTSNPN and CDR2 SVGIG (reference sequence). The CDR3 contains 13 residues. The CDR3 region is CAWTREPDQPQHF.

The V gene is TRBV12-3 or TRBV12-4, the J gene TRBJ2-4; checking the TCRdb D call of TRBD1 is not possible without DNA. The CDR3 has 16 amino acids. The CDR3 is CASSALSMTNLNIQYF.

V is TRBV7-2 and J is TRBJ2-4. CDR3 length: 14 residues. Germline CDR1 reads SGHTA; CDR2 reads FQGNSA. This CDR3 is CASSEERAKNIQYF.

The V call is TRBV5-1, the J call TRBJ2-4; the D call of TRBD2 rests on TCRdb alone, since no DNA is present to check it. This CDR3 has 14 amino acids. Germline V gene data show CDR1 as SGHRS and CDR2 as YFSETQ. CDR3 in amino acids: CASSLPASKNIQYF.

The CDR3 is CASSPGTGRYQETQYF. The V and J genes are TRBV5-6 and TRBJ2-5; TCRdb returns TRBD1, unconfirmable since there is no DNA. CDR3 length: 16 amino acids. In germline, CDR1 is SGHDT, CDR2 YYEEEE.

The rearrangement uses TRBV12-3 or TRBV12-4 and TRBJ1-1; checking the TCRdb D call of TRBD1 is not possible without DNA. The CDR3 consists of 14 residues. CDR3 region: CASTLGTGRTEAFF.

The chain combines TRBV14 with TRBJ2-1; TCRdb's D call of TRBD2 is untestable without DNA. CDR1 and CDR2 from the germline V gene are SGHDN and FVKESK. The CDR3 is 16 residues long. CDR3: CASTGSGGAGQHEQFF.

The CDR3 spells CATSRMADPYGYTF. The rearrangement uses TRBV15 and TRBJ1-2. This CDR3 region has 14 residues. Germline assignment: CDR1 LNHNV and CDR2 YYDKDF (reference sequence).

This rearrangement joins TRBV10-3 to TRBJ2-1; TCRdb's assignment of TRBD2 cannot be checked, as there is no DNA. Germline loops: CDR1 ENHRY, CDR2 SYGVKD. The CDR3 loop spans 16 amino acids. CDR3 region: CAISESAGGVYNEQFF.

The CDR3 protein is CASSYGDLNQPQHF. The chain employs TRBV6-6 and TRBJ1-5; the D call from TCRdb, TRBD1, cannot be confirmed without DNA. This CDR3 is built from 14 residues. CDR1 and CDR2 (germline): MNHNY, SVGAGI (reference sequence).

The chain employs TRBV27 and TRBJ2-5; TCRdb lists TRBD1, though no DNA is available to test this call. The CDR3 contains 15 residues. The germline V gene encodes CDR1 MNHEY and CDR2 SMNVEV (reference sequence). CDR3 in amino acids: CASKRSGQYQETQYF.

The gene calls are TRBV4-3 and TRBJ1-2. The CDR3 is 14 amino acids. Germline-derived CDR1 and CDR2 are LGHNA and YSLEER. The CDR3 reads CASSQDREVRGYTF.

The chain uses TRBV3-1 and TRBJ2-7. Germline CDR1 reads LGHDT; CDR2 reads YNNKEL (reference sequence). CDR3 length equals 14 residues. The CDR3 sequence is CASSPHGSTYEQYF.

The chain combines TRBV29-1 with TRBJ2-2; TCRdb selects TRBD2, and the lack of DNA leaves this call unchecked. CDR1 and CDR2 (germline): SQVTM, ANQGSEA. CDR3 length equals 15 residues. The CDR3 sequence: CSVGTSGSRTGELFF.

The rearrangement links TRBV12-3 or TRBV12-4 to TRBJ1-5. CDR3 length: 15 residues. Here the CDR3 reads CASSLKGIGNQPQHF.

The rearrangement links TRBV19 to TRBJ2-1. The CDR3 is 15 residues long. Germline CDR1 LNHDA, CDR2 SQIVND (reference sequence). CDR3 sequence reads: CASKRTASSYNEQFF.

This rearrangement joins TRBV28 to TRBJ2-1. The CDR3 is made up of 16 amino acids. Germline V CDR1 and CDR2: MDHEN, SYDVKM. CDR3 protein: CASSAAKRSSYNEQFF.

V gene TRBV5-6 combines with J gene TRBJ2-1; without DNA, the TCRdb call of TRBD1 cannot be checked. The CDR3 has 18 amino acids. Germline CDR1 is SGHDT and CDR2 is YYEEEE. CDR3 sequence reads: CASSFEGQGRVYGNEQFF.

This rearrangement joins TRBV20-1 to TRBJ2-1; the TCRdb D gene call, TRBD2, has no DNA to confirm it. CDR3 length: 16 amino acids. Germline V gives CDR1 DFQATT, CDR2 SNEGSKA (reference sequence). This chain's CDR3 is CSASHFKAGSYNEQFF.

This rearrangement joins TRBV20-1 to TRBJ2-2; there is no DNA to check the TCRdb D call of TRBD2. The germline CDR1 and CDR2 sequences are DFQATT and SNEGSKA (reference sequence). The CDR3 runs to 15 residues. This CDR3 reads CSARGLAANTGELFF.

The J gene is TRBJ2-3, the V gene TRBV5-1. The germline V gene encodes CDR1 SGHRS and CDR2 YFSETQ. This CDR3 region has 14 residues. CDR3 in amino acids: CASSWGTRTDTQYF.

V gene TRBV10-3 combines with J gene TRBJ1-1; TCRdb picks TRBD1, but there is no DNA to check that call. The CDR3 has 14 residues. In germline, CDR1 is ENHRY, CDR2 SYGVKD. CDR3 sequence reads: CAISSFDRNTEAFF.

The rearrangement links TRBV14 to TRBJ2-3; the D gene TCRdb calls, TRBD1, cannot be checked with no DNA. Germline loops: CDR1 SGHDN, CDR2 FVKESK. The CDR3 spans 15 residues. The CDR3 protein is CASSPMAGGGDTQYF.

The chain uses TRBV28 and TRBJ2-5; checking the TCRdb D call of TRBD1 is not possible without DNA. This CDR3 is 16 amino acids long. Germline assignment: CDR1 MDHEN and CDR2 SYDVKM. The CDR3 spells CASSSRTGLRQETQYF.

Here the CDR3 reads CASRPTGTGRSEQFF. The V and J genes are TRBV12-3 or TRBV12-4 and TRBJ2-1; TCRdb designates TRBD1, a call that cannot be tested without DNA. CDR3 length: 15 residues.